The clone carrying this TCR beta chain came up many times. There are 14 residues in the CDR3. In germline, CDR1 is MNHEY, CDR2 SMNVEV (reference sequence). The V and J ends lost 2 bases and 5 bases respectively, with 11 bases between them. The source of the sample is a study of human T cells and chemical hapten exposure. The total RNA was obtained from whole blood that was not fractionated. TCRdb called the 5' RACE reads again in MiXCR, with one record for every CDR3 protein. The repertoire includes 150,000 or so distinct CDR3 sequences, around 4.4% of them detected once, and about 1.3% sits in the top ten.

The TCR was taken from a female donor in good health. The rearrangement joins TRBV27 to TRBJ2-3; D is unclear. For the CDR3, the DNA is TGTGCCAGCAGTTTACTGGGCCTCGGAGATACGCAGTATTTT. It specifies CASSLLGLGDTQYF.